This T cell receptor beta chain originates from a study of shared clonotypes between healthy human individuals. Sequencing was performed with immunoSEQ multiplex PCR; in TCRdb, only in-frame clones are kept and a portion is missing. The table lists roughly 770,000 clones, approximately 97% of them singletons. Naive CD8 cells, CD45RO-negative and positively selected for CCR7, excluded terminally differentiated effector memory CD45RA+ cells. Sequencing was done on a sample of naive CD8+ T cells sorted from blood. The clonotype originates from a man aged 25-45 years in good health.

CDR3 DNA sequence: TGTGCCAGCAGCTTGGCAGGACTAGCGTTGGTCAATGAGCAGTTCTTC. It yields the protein CASSLAGLALVNEQFF. The chain joins TRBV5-4 to TRBJ2-1, with TRBD2 identical over 9 bases. Germline lookup yields CDR1 SGHNT and CDR2 YYREEE (reference sequence). The CDR3 runs to 16 residues. V shed 0 bases and J 6 bases; nucleotides not matched to a gene: 7.